This note documents a single T cell receptor beta chain sequence. As handled by the study authors: Scientists estimated how many nucleated cells there were by amplifying reference gene primers. Assay: immunoSEQ multiplex PCR; the TCRdb copy retains only in-frame clones and omits some. V, J and clone size reflect that table, while D and trimming were determined from the DNA. Counted here are hundreds of thousands of clones, over 65% occurring once; the ten biggest clones make up about 3.5%. These data come from a study of blood T cell repertoires in COVID-19. Study overall: PBMCs, B-cell-depleted T cells, or T cells provided the cDNA or gDNA that made up the material.

The CDR3 spans 15 residues. Germline lookup yields CDR1 SGHTA and CDR2 FQGNSA. V lost 5 bases and J lost 4; bases outside the gene matches: 10. The receptor comes from a woman of 80 years or more with acute or convalescent COVID-19. Sequenced: peripheral blood. This chain links TRBV7-2 with TRBJ1-2, with TRBD1 matching 7 bases. The CDR3 bases are TGTGCCAGCAGCCACTCGACAGGGACGGGCTATGGCTACACCTTC. Its translation: CASSHSTGTGYGYTF.